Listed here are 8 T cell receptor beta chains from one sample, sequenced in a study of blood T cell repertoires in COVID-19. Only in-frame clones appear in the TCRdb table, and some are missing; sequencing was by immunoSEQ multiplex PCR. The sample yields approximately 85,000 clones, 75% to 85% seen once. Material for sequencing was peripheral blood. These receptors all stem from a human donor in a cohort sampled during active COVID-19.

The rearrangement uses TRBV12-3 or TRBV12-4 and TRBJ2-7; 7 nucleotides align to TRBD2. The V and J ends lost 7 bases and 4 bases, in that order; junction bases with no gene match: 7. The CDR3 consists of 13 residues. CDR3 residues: CASKHRGDYEQYF. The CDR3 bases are TGTGCCAGCAAACACCGGGGGGATTACGAGCAGTACTTC.

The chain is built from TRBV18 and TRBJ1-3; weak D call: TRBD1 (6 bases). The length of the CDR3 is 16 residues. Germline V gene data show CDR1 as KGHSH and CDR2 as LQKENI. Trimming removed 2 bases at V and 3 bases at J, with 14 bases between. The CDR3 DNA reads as TGTGCCAGCTCACCAACCCATGGACAGCGTGGAAACACCATATATTTT. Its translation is CASSPTHGQRGNTIYF.

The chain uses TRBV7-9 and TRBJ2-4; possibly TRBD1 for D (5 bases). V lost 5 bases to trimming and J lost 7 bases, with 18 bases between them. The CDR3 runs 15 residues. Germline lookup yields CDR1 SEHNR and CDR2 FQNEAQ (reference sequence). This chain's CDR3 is CASSPAGRGMNIQYF. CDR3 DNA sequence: TGTGCCAGCAGCCCGGCTGGTAGGGGAATGAACATTCAGTACTTC.

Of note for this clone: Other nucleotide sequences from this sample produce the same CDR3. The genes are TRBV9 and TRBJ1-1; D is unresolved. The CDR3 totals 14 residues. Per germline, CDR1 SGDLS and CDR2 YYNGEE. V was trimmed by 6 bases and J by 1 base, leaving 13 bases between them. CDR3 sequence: CASTPTGANTEAFF. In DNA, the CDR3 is TGTGCCAGCACCCCTACGGGAGCGAACACTGAAGCTTTCTTT.

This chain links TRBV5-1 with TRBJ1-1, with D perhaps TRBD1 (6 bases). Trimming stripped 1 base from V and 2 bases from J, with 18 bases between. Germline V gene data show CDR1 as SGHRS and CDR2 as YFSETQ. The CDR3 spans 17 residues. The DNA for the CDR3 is TGCGCCAGCAGCTTGTTTGGGGCCTCAGGGGCTAACACTGAAGCTTTCTTT. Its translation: CASSLFGASGANTEAFF.

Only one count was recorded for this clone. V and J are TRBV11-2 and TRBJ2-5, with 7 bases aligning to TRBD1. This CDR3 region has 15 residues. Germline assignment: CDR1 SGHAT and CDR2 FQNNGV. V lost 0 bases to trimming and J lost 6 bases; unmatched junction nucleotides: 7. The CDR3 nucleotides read TGTGCCAGCAGCTTAGATTGGGACAGAGGGAAGACCCAGTACTTC. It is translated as CASSLDWDRGKTQYF.

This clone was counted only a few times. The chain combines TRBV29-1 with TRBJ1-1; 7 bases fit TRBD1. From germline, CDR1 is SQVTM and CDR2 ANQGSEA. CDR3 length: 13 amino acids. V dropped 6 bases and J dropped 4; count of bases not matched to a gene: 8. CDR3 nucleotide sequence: TGCAGCGTCTACAGGGGCTATGGCACTGAAGCTTTCTTT. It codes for CSVYRGYGTEAFF.

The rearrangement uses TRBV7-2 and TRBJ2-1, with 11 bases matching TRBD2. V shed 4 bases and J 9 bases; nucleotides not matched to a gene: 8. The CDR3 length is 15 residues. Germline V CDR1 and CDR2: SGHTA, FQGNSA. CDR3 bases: TGTGCCAGCAGCTACATAGCGGGGGGGCTCTCTGAGCAGTTCTTC. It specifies CASSYIAGGLSEQFF.